One sample yielded the 18 T cell receptor beta chains listed below, sequenced in a study of blood T cells in healthy people across ages. PCR was performed a second time for about 7 to 12 cycles using a sample-barcoded 5' primer and a J-beta primer mix. MiXCR, run by TCRdb on the 5' RACE reads, gives a single entry per CDR3 protein. The sample lists 1,100,000 or so distinct CDR3 sequences; around 43% were seen once. Source material: blood. Source of these receptors: a woman aged 60 to 75 in good health.

To note about this clonotype: Germline and junction disagree at one end, which may indicate a read error. V gene TRBV2 combines with J gene TRBJ2-7, with 7 bases aligning to TRBD1. The J call is doubtful: the DNA matches TRBJ2-5 better. The CDR3 is made up of 14 amino acids. Germline loops: CDR1 SNHLY, CDR2 FYNNEI. CDR3 protein: CASREGGAWETQYF. The CDR3 bases are TGTGCCAGCAGGGAAGGGGGCGCGTGGGAGACCCAGTACTTC.

The CDR3 spells CASSLDMNSPLHF. The CDR3 DNA follows: TGTGCCAGCAGCTTGGACATGAATTCACCCCTCCACTTT. The chain joins TRBV7-9 to TRBJ1-6, with TRBD1 as a possible D gene (5 bases). The CDR3 is 13 amino acids. Germline V gene data show CDR1 as SEHNR and CDR2 as FQNEAQ (reference sequence). V lost 3 bases to trimming and J lost 7 bases, with 7 bases between them.

The chain recombines TRBV20-1 with TRBJ2-1; D is unclear. CDR1 DFQATT and CDR2 SNEGSKA come from the germline V gene (reference sequence). Trimming shortened V by 3 bases and J by 2 bases, and 11 bases separated the two germline ends. This CDR3 has 14 residues. The CDR3 here is CSARAPATYNEQFF. For the CDR3, the DNA is TGCAGTGCTAGGGCCCCTGCAACCTACAATGAGCAGTTCTTC.

The CDR3 spells CASSVGGTPNEQFF. The CDR3 DNA reads as TGTGCCAGCAGCGTAGGAGGGACACCCAATGAGCAGTTCTTC. This chain links TRBV9 with TRBJ2-1, with a tentative D call TRBD1 (6 bases). CDR1 is SGDLS and CDR2 is YYNGEE in the germline V gene. The CDR3 runs 14 residues. The V and J ends lost 0 bases and 6 bases respectively, with 10 bases between them.

The rearrangement joins TRBV10-3 to TRBJ2-1; 13 positions match TRBD2. Unmatched junction bases numbered 3, after V lost 4 bases and J lost 9 bases. The germline gives CDR1 ENHRY, CDR2 SYGVKD. The CDR3 is 14 amino acids. CDR3 in amino acids: CAISGGLAGAEQFF. Here the CDR3 DNA reads TGTGCCATCAGTGGAGGACTAGCGGGAGCTGAGCAGTTCTTC.

This rearrangement joins TRBV29-1 to TRBJ1-4; 7 bases map to TRBD1. In germline, CDR1 is SQVTM, CDR2 ANQGSEA. The CDR3 runs to 17 residues. J was trimmed by 5 bases and V by 0 bases; bases with no gene match: 12. CDR3 in DNA: TGCAGCGTTGAAGATCCCCTTCAACAGGGGTTGAATGAAAAACTGTTTTTT. Residues: CSVEDPLQQGLNEKLFF.

The chain has TRBV28 and TRBJ2-7; D may be TRBD2 (6 bases). Per germline, CDR1 MDHEN and CDR2 SYDVKM. Deletions cut 5 bases from V and 3 bases from J, with 14 bases between. The CDR3 has 14 amino acids. The CDR3 DNA sequence: TGTGCCAGCAGTCCCCCGCGACTAGACTACGAGCAGTACTTC. Translating gives CASSPPRLDYEQYF.

This rearrangement joins TRBV7-9 to TRBJ2-1; TRBD2 might be the D (5 bases). The V end lost 6 bases, the J end lost 4 bases, and 13 bases lay between the germline ends. This CDR3 has 14 residues. Germline CDR1 is SEHNR and CDR2 is FQNEAQ (reference sequence). The CDR3 protein is CASSWSGEYNEQFF. The CDR3 bases are TGTGCCAGCAGTTGGAGCGGAGAGTACAATGAGCAGTTCTTC.

This rearrangement joins TRBV11-2 to TRBJ2-2, with 7 positions matching TRBD1. CDR1 is SGHAT and CDR2 is FQNNGV in the germline V gene. The CDR3 runs to 14 residues. Unmatched junction bases numbered 3, after V lost 4 bases and J lost 4 bases. CDR3 in DNA: TGTGCCAGCAGCTCCGGACAGGCCACCGGGGAGCTGTTTTTT. Translation: CASSSGQATGELFF.

The genes are TRBV7-2 and TRBJ2-1; TRBD2 aligns across 11 bases. This CDR3 region has 16 residues. Germline V gives CDR1 SGHTA, CDR2 FQGNSA. V dropped 6 bases and J dropped 6; count of bases not matched to a gene: 10. This chain's CDR3 is CASRRKLAGESNEQFF. The CDR3, as DNA: TGTGCCAGCAGGCGGAAACTAGCGGGAGAAAGCAATGAGCAGTTCTTC.

This clonotype turned up a few times. The V gene is TRBV18, the J gene TRBJ2-3; 13 nucleotides match TRBD2. The V gene's germline CDR1 is KGHSH and CDR2 LQKENI. V trimming: 5 bases; J trimming: 5 bases; junction bases outside the gene matches: 1. CDR3 length equals 14 residues. The CDR3 reads CASSGLAGVDTQYF. CDR3 sequence (DNA): TGTGCCAGCTCAGGACTAGCGGGAGTAGATACGCAGTATTTT.

The chain joins TRBV6-2 or TRBV6-3 to TRBJ2-3, with 9 bases lining up with TRBD2. The CDR3 is made up of 17 amino acids. Losses at the gene ends were 2 bases for V and 2 bases for J; bases not matched to a gene: 8. CDR1 MNHEY and CDR2 SVGEGT come from the germline V gene. CDR3 in amino acids: CASSYAIAGDPTDTQYF. CDR3 coding DNA: TGTGCCAGCAGTTACGCCATAGCGGGAGACCCCACAGATACGCAGTATTTT.

This clonotype showed up just once. This chain's CDR3 is CASSLDPAPSIDEQFF. The CDR3, as DNA: TGTGCCAGCAGCTTAGACCCAGCACCTAGTATCGATGAGCAGTTCTTC. The chain combines TRBV6-5 with TRBJ2-1; D is unclear. The CDR3 extends over 16 amino acids. Per germline, CDR1 MNHEY and CDR2 SVGAGI. V dropped 6 bases and J dropped 8 bases, with 23 bases sitting between them.

This clonotype was observed a handful of times. The chain recombines TRBV7-6 with TRBJ2-7; 10 nucleotides align to TRBD2. Trimming at V came to 2 bases and at J to 0 bases, leaving 4 bases not matched to a gene. In germline, CDR1 is SGHVS, CDR2 FNYEAQ. The CDR3 contains 16 residues. The CDR3 loop reads CASSLRASGGSYEQYF. The CDR3 coding sequence is TGTGCCAGCAGCTTAAGGGCTAGCGGGGGCTCCTACGAGCAGTACTTC.

The J gene is TRBJ2-4, the V gene TRBV11-3; TRBD1 matches 8 bases. In germline, CDR1 is SGHNT, CDR2 YENEEA. The ends lost 8 bases at V and 0 bases at J; junction bases unmatched: 3. This CDR3 is 14 amino acids long. In nucleotides, the CDR3 is TGTGCCAGCGGACAGGGTACAGCCAAAAACATTCAGTACTTC. Translated, it gives CASGQGTAKNIQYF.

V gene TRBV24-1 combines with J gene TRBJ2-7; D possibly matches TRBD1 or TRBD2 (5 bases each). V lost 3 bases, J lost 2 bases, and 10 bases lay in between. Germline V gives CDR1 KGHDR, CDR2 SFDVKD. The CDR3 extends over 14 amino acids. The DNA of the CDR3 is TGTGCCACCAGTGATGGGGGACCTACCTACGAGCAGTACTTC. It codes for CATSDGGPTYEQYF.

This clonotype was counted between two and nine times. The chain combines TRBV28 with TRBJ2-5, with D unclear. This CDR3 is 12 amino acids long. V lost 8 bases, J lost 0 bases, and 7 bases lay in between. The germline V gene has CDR1 MDHEN and CDR2 SYDVKM. CDR3 sequence: CASSTYQETQYF. In nucleotides, the CDR3 is TGTGCCAGCTCTACGTACCAAGAGACCCAGTACTTC.

In DNA, the CDR3 is TGTGCCAGCAGTCCACGCCTTTCTGGAGACTATGGCTACACCTTC. Its protein is CASSPRLSGDYGYTF. The V and J genes are TRBV6-2 or TRBV6-3 and TRBJ1-2; no definite D call. V was pared by 5 bases and J by 3 bases, with 16 bases between. Germline V gene lookup returns CDR1 MNHEY and CDR2 SVGEGT. There are 15 residues in the CDR3.